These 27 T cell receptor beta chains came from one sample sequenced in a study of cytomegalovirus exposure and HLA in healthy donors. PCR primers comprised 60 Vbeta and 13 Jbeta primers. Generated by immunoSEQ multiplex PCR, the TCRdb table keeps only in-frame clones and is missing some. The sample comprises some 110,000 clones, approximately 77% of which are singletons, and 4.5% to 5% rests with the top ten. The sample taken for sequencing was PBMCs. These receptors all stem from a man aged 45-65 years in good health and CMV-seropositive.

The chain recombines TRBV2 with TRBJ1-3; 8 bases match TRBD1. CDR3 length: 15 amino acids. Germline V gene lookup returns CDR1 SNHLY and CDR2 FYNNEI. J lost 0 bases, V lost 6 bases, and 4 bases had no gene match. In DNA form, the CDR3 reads TGTGCCAGCAGAGTTACAGGGGGCTCTGGAAACACCATATATTTT. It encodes CASRVTGGSGNTIYF.

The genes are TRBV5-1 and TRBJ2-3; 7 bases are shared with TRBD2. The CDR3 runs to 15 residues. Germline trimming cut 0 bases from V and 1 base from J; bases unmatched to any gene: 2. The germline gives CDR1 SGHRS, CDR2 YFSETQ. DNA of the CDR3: TGCGCCAGCAGCTTGGAAAGCGGGGGCACAGATACGCAGTATTTT. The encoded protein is CASSLESGGTDTQYF.

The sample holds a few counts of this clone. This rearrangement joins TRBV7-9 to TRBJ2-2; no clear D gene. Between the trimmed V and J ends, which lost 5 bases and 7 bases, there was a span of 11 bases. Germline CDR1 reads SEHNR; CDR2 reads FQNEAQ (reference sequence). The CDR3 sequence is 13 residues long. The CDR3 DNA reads TGTGCCAGCAGCCTCACTAATTACGGGGAGCTGTTTTTT. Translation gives CASSLTNYGELFF.

CDR3 protein: CASSLSQRANTGELFF. In DNA, the CDR3 is TGTGCCAGCAGCTTAAGTCAGCGGGCCAACACCGGGGAGCTGTTTTTT. The rearrangement joins TRBV7-8 to TRBJ2-2; possible D gene TRBD2, 6 bases. Trimming stripped 2 bases from V and 2 bases from J, with 12 bases between. The CDR3 is 16 residues long. Per the germline V gene, CDR1 is SGHVS and CDR2 is FQNEAQ.

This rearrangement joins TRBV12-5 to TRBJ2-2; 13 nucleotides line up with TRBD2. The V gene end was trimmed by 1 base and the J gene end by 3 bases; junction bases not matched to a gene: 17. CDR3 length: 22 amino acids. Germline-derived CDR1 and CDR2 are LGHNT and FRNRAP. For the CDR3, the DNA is TGTGCTAGTGGTTTGGCCCTCAACATACTAGCGGGGGGGCCCTCAGACACCGGGGAGCTGTTTTTT. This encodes CASGLALNILAGGPSDTGELFF.

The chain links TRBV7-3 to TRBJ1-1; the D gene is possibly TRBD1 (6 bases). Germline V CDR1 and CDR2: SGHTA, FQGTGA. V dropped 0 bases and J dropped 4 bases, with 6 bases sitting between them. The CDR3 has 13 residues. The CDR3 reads CASSLTGGTEAFF. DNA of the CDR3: TGTGCCAGCAGCTTAACAGGGGGCACTGAAGCTTTCTTT.

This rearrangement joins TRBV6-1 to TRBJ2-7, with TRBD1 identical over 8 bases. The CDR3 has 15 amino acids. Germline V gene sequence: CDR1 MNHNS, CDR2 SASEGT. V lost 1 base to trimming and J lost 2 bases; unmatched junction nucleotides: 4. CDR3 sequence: CASSEGQGATYEQYF. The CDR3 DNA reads TGTGCCAGCAGTGAAGGGCAGGGGGCTACCTACGAGCAGTACTTC.

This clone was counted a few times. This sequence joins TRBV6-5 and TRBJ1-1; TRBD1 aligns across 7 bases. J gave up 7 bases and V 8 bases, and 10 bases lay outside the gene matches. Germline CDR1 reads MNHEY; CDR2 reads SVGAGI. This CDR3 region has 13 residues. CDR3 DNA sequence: TGTGCCAGCTCCAGGACAGGCACTGGTGAAGCTTTCTTT. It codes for CASSRTGTGEAFF.

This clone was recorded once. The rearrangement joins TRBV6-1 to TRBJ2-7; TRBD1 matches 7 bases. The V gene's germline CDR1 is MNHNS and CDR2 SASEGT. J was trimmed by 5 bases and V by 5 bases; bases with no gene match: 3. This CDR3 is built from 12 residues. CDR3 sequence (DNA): TGTGCCAGCAGTTTGACAGGGAACGAGCAGTACTTC. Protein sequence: CASSLTGNEQYF.

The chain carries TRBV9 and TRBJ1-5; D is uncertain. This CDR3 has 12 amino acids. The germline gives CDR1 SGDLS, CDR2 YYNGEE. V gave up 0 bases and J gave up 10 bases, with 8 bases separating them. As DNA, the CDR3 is TGTGCCAGCAGCGTAGCGGGAGGTCCCCAGCATTTT. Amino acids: CASSVAGGPQHF.

CDR3 nucleotides: TGTGCCAGCAGTGAGACTGGCGGGGGGCGAAAGAAGACGCAGTATTTT. This sequence encodes CASSETGGGRKKTQYF. The chain is built from TRBV6-1 and TRBJ2-3, with 8 positions matching TRBD2. Germline CDR1 reads MNHNS; CDR2 reads SASEGT. The CDR3 is 16 amino acids. V shed 3 bases, J shed 9 bases, and the junction held 14 bases outside the gene matches.

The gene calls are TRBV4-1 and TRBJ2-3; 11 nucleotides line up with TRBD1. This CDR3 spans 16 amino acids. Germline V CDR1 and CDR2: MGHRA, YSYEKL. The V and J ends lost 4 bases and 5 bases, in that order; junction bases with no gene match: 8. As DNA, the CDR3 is TGCGCCAGCAGCCTCTTAGCGGGACAGGGGGAAGATACGCAGTATTTT. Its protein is CASSLLAGQGEDTQYF.

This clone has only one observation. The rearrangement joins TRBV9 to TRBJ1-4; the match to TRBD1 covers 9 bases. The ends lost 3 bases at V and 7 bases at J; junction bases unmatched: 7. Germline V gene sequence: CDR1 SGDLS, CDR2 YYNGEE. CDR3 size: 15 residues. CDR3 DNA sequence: TGTGCCAGCAGCGGGGGACAGGGTGTAGGTGAAAAACTGTTTTTT. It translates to CASSGGQGVGEKLFF.

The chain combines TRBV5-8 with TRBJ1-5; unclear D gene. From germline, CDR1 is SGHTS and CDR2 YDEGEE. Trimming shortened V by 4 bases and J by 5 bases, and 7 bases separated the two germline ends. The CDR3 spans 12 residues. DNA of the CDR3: TGTGCCAGCAGCCCTCGGGATCAGCCCCAGCATTTT. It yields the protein CASSPRDQPQHF.

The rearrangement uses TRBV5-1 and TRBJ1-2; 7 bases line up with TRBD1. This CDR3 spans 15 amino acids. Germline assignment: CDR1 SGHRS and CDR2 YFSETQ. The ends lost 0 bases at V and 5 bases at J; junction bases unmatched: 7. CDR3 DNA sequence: TGCGCCAGCAGCTTGGAACAGGGGTCGGGATATGGCTACACCTTC. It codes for CASSLEQGSGYGYTF.

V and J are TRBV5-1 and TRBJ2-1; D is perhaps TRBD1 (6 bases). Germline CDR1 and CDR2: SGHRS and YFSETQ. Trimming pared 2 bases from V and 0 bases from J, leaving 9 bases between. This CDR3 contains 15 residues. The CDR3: CASSFGQSSYNEQFF. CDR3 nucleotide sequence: TGCGCCAGCAGCTTCGGACAGAGCTCCTACAATGAGCAGTTCTTC. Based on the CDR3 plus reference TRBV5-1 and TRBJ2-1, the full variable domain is KAGVTQTPRYLIKTRGQQVTLSCSPISGHRSVSWYQQTPGQGLQFLFEYFSETQRNKGNFPGRFSGRQFSNSRSEMNVSTLELGDSALYLCASSFGQSSYNEQFFGPGTRLTVL.

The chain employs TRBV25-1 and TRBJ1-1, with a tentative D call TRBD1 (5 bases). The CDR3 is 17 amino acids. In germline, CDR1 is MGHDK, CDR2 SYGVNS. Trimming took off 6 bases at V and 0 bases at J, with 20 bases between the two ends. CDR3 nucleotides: TGTGCCAGCAGCCCCCGACGGGGGGGTGCGCTGAACACTGAAGCTTTCTTT. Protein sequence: CASSPRRGGALNTEAFF. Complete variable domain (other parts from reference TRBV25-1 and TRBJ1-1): EADIYQTPRYLVIGTGKKITLECSQTMGHDKMYWYQQDPGMELHLIHYSYGVNSTEKGDLSSESTVSRIRTEHFPLTLESARPSHTSQYLCASSPRRGGALNTEAFFGQGTRLTVV.

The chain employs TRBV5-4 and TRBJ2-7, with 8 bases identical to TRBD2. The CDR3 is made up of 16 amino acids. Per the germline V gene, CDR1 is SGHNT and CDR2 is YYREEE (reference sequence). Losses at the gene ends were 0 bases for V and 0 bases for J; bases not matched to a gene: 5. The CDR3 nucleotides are TGTGCCAGCAGCTTGGGGCAGCGGGGGCTCTCCTACGAGCAGTACTTC. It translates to CASSLGQRGLSYEQYF.

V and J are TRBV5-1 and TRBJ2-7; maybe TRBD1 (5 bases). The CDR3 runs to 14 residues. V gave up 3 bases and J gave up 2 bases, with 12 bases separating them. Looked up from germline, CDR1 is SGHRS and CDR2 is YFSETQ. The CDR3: CASSWVDSTYEQYF. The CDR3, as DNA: TGCGCCAGCAGCTGGGTCGACAGCACCTACGAGCAGTACTTC.

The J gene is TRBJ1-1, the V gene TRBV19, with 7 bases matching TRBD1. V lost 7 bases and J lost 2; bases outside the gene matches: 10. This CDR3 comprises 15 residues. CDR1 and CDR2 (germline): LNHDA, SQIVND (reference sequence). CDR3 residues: CASIDREAFNTEAFF. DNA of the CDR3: TGTGCCAGTATCGACAGGGAGGCCTTCAACACTGAAGCTTTCTTT.

The CDR3 protein is CASSPEAAWRQFF. The CDR3 DNA follows: TGTGCCAGCAGCCCAGAGGCGGCCTGGCGTCAGTTCTTC. The rearrangement links TRBV7-9 to TRBJ2-1; D unclear. CDR3 length equals 13 residues. Germline V lookup: CDR1 SEHNR, CDR2 FQNEAQ (reference sequence). Trimming took 5 bases from V and 13 from J, leaving 18 bases between them.

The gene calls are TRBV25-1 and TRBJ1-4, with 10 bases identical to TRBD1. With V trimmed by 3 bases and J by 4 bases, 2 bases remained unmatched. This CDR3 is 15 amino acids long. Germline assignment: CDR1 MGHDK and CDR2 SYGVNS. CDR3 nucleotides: TGTGCCAGCAGTGACGGGACAGGGGTTAATGAAAAACTGTTTTTT. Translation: CASSDGTGVNEKLFF.

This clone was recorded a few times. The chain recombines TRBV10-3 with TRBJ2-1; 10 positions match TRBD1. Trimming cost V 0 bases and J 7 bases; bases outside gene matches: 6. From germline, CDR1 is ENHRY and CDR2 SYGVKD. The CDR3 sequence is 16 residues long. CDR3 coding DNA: TGTGCCATCAGTGAGTCAAAGGACAGGGGGACAAATGAGCAGTTCTTC. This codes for CAISESKDRGTNEQFF.

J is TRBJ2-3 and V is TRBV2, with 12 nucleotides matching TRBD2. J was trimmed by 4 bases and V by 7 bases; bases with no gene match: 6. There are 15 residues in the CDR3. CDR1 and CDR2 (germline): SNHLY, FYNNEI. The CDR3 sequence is CASKLLAGGADTQYF. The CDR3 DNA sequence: TGTGCCAGCAAACTACTAGCGGGAGGCGCAGATACGCAGTATTTT. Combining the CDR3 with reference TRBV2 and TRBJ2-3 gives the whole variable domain EPEVTQTPSHQVTQMGQEVILRCVPISNHLYFYWYRQILGQKVEFLVSFYNNEISEKSEIFDDQFSVERPDGSNFTLKIRSTKLEDSAMYFCASKLLAGGADTQYFGPGTRLTVL.

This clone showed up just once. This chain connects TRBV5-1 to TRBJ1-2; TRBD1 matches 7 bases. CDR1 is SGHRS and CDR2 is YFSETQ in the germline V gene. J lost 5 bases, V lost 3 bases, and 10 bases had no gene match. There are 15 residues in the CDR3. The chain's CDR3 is CASSSGVGQHYGYTF. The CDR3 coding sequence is TGCGCCAGCAGCTCGGGTGTGGGACAGCATTATGGCTACACCTTC.

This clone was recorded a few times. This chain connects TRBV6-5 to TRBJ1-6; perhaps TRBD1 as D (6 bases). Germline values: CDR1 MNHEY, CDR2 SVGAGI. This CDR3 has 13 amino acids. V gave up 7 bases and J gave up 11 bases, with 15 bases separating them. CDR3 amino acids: CASKQGTRAPLHF. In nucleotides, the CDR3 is TGTGCCAGCAAGCAGGGGACTAGAGCACCCCTCCACTTT.

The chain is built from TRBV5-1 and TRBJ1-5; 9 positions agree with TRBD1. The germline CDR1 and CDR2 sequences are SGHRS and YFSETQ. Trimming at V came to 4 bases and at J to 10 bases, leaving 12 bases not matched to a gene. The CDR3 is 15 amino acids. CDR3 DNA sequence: TGCGCCAGCAGCAGTGGACCCGGGACAGGGATACCCCAGCATTTT. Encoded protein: CASSSGPGTGIPQHF. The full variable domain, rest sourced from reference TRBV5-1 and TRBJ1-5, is KAGVTQTPRYLIKTRGQQVTLSCSPISGHRSVSWYQQTPGQGLQFLFEYFSETQRNKGNFPGRFSGRQFSNSRSEMNVSTLELGDSALYLCASSSGPGTGIPQHFGDGTRLSIL.